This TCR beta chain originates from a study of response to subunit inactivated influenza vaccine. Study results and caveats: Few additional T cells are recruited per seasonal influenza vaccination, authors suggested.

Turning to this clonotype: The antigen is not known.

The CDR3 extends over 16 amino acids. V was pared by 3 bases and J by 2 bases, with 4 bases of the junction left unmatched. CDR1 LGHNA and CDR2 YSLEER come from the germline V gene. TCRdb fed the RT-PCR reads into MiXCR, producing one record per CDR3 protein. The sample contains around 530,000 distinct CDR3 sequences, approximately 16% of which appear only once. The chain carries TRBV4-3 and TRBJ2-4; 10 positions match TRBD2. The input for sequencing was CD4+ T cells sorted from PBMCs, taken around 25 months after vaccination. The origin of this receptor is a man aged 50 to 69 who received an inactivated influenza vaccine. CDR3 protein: CASSHGLAVPKNIQYF. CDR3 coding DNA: TGCGCCAGCAGCCACGGACTAGCGGTACCCAAAAACATTCAGTACTTC.